Below are 31 T cell receptor beta chains sequenced from a single sample in a study of chemoradiotherapy in HPV16-positive cancers. The protocol was immunoSEQ multiplex PCR, while the TCRdb copy is restricted to in-frame clones and leaves out a portion. This sample has roughly 14,000 clones; 77% occur once, and the top ten carry under 1.5%. Specimen collection occurred from a patient who underwent chemoradiotherapy. All receptors derive from a human donor with HPV-associated anogenital cancer.

The CDR3 protein is CASSSSLTAGTYNEQFF. CDR3 coding DNA: TGTGCCAGCAGCTCTAGCCTTACAGCGGGCACCTACAATGAGCAGTTCTTC. The V call is TRBV11-2, the J call TRBJ2-1; D might be TRBD2 (6 bases). This CDR3 has 17 amino acids. Germline loops: CDR1 SGHAT, CDR2 FQNNGV. The V and J ends lost 4 bases and 2 bases respectively, with 18 bases between them.

This chain joins TRBV7-8 and TRBJ1-2; 10 bases fit TRBD1. CDR1 and CDR2 from the germline V gene are SGHVS and FQNEAQ. Germline trimming cut 4 bases from V and 8 bases from J; bases unmatched to any gene: 16. The CDR3 contains 17 residues. The CDR3 nucleotides read TGTGCCAGCAGCTCACGCCGGGACAGGGGACGGAGAAACGGCTACACCTTC. Translated: CASSSRRDRGRRNGYTF.

V and J are TRBV6-5 and TRBJ2-1, with no clear D. With 2 bases removed from V and 4 bases from J, the gap between germline ends came to 9 bases. In germline, CDR1 is MNHEY, CDR2 SVGAGI. The CDR3 is made up of 14 amino acids. The CDR3 region has the DNA TGTGCCAGCAGTTACGGAAACAGTTACAATGAGCAGTTCTTC. This sequence encodes CASSYGNSYNEQFF.

This clone was found a few times. The V gene is TRBV5-5, the J gene TRBJ1-5; 10 nucleotides match TRBD1. The CDR3 runs 17 residues. Germline assignment: CDR1 SGHKS and CDR2 YYEKEE (reference sequence). V gave up 4 bases and J gave up 1 base; unmatched junction bases: 8. This chain's CDR3 is CASSGGTGVGSNQPQHF. CDR3 DNA: TGTGCCAGCAGCGGCGGGACAGGGGTGGGAAGCAATCAGCCCCAGCATTTT.

This clone came up a few times. The chain has TRBV9 and TRBJ1-1; D remains unclear. The CDR3 consists of 11 residues. Between the trimmed V and J ends, which lost 8 bases and 4 bases, there was a span of 9 bases. Germline V gives CDR1 SGDLS, CDR2 YYNGEE. The CDR3 loop is CASSPATEAFF. CDR3 sequence (DNA): TGTGCCAGTTCCCCGGCCACTGAAGCTTTCTTT. The full variable domain, in which reference TRBV9 and TRBJ1-1 provide the parts outside the CDR3, is DSGVTQTPKHLITATGQRVTLRCSPRSGDLSVYWYQQSLDQGLQFLIQYYNGEERAKGNILERFSAQQFPDLHSELNLSSLELGDSALYFCASSPATEAFFGQGTRLTVV.

V gene TRBV7-2 combines with J gene TRBJ2-5; D unresolved. The better agreement between TRBJ2-7 and the DNA end casts doubt on the J call. Germline V lookup: CDR1 SGHTA, CDR2 FQGNSA. This CDR3 is built from 15 residues. The CDR3 DNA follows: TGTGCCTCCGGTCCCCAAGAATCCAGAAGGTACGAGCAGTACTTC. It specifies CASGPQESRRYEQYF.

This sequence joins TRBV27 and TRBJ2-3; a possible D gene is TRBD2 (6 bases). V lost 5 bases to trimming and J lost 1 base, with 13 bases between them. This CDR3 contains 15 residues. CDR1 MNHEY and CDR2 SMNVEV come from the germline V gene (reference sequence). Here the CDR3 reads CASSPGGFGTDTQYF. CDR3 coding DNA: TGTGCCAGCAGTCCCGGAGGGTTCGGCACAGATACGCAGTATTTT.

CDR3 in amino acids: CASSFLVRGYTF. In nucleotides, the CDR3 is TGTGCCAGCAGCTTTTTAGTGAGGGGCTACACCTTC. This chain joins TRBV5-6 and TRBJ1-2; no clear D gene. The V and J ends lost 2 bases and 8 bases respectively, with 10 bases between them. This CDR3 comprises 12 residues. Germline lookup yields CDR1 SGHDT and CDR2 YYEEEE.

The chain carries TRBV5-1 and TRBJ1-1; no clear D. Trimming took 5 bases from V and 5 from J, leaving 16 bases between them. This CDR3 contains 14 residues. CDR1 is SGHRS and CDR2 is YFSETQ in the germline V gene. DNA of the CDR3: TGCGCCAGCAGAGGGTCCCTGGGTGGGACTGAAGCTTTCTTT. Encoded protein: CASRGSLGGTEAFF. Full variable domain (missing parts from reference TRBV5-1 and TRBJ1-1): KAGVTQTPRYLIKTRGQQVTLSCSPISGHRSVSWYQQTPGQGLQFLFEYFSETQRNKGNFPGRFSGRQFSNSRSEMNVSTLELGDSALYLCASRGSLGGTEAFFGQGTRLTVV.

V usage is TRBV5-4 and J usage is TRBJ1-2, with TRBD1 matching over 9 bases. This CDR3 has 15 residues. Germline loops: CDR1 SGHNT, CDR2 YYREEE (reference sequence). The trim removed 4 bases at V and 8 bases at J, leaving 12 bases unmatched. The CDR3 region has the DNA TGTGCCAGCAGCCTGGGGAGAGGGACAGGGAGCGGCTACACCTTC. Translating it yields CASSLGRGTGSGYTF.

J is TRBJ1-2 and V is TRBV7-9; D possibly corresponds to TRBD1 (6 bases). Germline CDR1 is SEHNR and CDR2 is FQNEAQ (reference sequence). CDR3 length equals 15 residues. Trimming removed 5 bases at V and 2 bases at J, with 15 bases between. CDR3 sequence: CASSPRPGANYGYTF. Written as DNA, the CDR3 is TGTGCCAGCAGCCCACGGCCGGGGGCAAACTATGGCTACACCTTC.

The chain carries TRBV19 and TRBJ1-5; perhaps TRBD1 as D (5 bases). Trimming cost V 7 bases and J 2 bases, with 15 bases left between them. The V gene's germline CDR1 is LNHDA and CDR2 SQIVND (reference sequence). This CDR3 has 15 residues. Written as DNA, the CDR3 is TGTGCCAGTAACACCCTCATGGGGGGCAATCAGCCCCAGCATTTT. Translating gives CASNTLMGGNQPQHF.

This chain joins TRBV9 and TRBJ2-6; weak D call: TRBD2 (7 bases). V was trimmed by 0 bases and J by 0 bases, leaving 10 bases between them. This CDR3 contains 17 residues. Per the germline V gene, CDR1 is SGDLS and CDR2 is YYNGEE. CDR3 sequence reads: CASSVAGGHSGANVLTF. CDR3 bases: TGTGCCAGCAGCGTAGCGGGGGGACACTCTGGGGCCAACGTCCTGACTTTC. The complete variable domain, with remaining parts taken from reference TRBV9 and TRBJ2-6, reads DSGVTQTPKHLITATGQRVTLRCSPRSGDLSVYWYQQSLDQGLQFLIQYYNGEERAKGNILERFSAQQFPDLHSELNLSSLELGDSALYFCASSVAGGHSGANVLTFGAGSRLTVL.

This clone was observed a single time. The chain carries TRBV7-2 and TRBJ2-3; D is unclear. Trimming took 5 bases from V and 7 from J, leaving 10 bases between them. The CDR3 runs to 12 residues. Germline V gives CDR1 SGHTA, CDR2 FQGNSA. The DNA of the CDR3 is TGTGCCAGCAGCCAGGACCGATATACGCAGTATTTT. Amino acids: CASSQDRYTQYF.

The V call is TRBV18, the J call TRBJ2-3; D might be TRBD1 or TRBD2, each matching 5 bases. Germline V CDR1 and CDR2: KGHSH, LQKENI. This CDR3 comprises 16 residues. Trimming removed 6 bases at V and 2 bases at J, with 18 bases between. CDR3 DNA: TGTGCCAGCTCGCCAAGTGGGAGACAGACCACAGATACGCAGTATTTT. It yields the protein CASSPSGRQTTDTQYF.

V gene TRBV6-1 combines with J gene TRBJ2-2; no definite D call. Trimming shortened V by 7 bases and J by 3 bases, and 6 bases separated the two germline ends. The CDR3 sequence is 12 residues long. CDR1 MNHNS and CDR2 SASEGT come from the germline V gene. In DNA form, the CDR3 reads TGTGCCAGCAATGACTACACCGGGGAGCTGTTTTTT. Protein: CASNDYTGELFF.

Only one count was recorded for this clone. The CDR3 sequence is CASSLEGAGQNEQFF. The CDR3 DNA reads TGTGCCAGCAGCTTGGAGGGCGCGGGTCAGAATGAGCAGTTCTTC. This chain uses TRBV5-8 with TRBJ2-1, with D perhaps matching TRBD2 (5 bases). V shed 0 bases and J shed 7 bases, with 14 bases lying between them. CDR3 length: 15 residues. In germline, CDR1 is SGHTS, CDR2 YDEGEE.

The chain couples TRBV5-4 to TRBJ1-1; possibly TRBD1 for D (5 bases). The ends were cut back, 1 base at V and 0 bases at J, with 7 bases in the middle. The CDR3 is 14 amino acids. Germline values: CDR1 SGHNT, CDR2 YYREEE (reference sequence). The CDR3 region is CASSLKGVNTEAFF. The CDR3 bases are TGTGCCAGCAGCTTGAAAGGGGTGAACACTGAAGCTTTCTTT.

The rearrangement joins TRBV10-1 to TRBJ1-6; 9 bases match TRBD1. CDR3 length: 14 residues. Germline CDR1 reads WNHNN; CDR2 reads SYGVQD (reference sequence). V shed 6 bases, J shed 9 bases, and the junction held 6 bases outside the gene matches. In DNA, the CDR3 is TGCGCCAGCAGACCTACAGGGGGCGGTTCACCCCTCCACTTT. Amino acid sequence: CASRPTGGGSPLHF.

V is TRBV7-8 and J is TRBJ2-7, with 9 bases fitting TRBD2. Germline V lookup: CDR1 SGHVS, CDR2 FQNEAQ. V shed 5 bases and J 4 bases; nucleotides not matched to a gene: 12. The CDR3 length is 16 residues. In DNA, the CDR3 is TGTGCCAGCAGCACAGGGGTGACTAGCGGAGCTTACGAGCAGTACTTC. It yields the protein CASSTGVTSGAYEQYF. The full variable domain, completed using reference TRBV7-8 and TRBJ2-7, is GAGVSQSPRYKVAKRGQDVALRCDPISGHVSLFWYQQALGQGPEFLTYFQNEAQLDKSGLPSDRFFAERPEGSVSTLKIQRTQQEDSAVYLCASSTGVTSGAYEQYFGPGTRLTVT.

This rearrangement joins TRBV9 to TRBJ2-3, with 11 bases that match TRBD2. Germline V gives CDR1 SGDLS, CDR2 YYNGEE. There are 15 residues in the CDR3. V was clipped by 0 bases and J by 6 bases; unmatched bases: 3. The CDR3 reads CASSVVAGGLDTQYF. As DNA, the CDR3 is TGTGCCAGCAGCGTAGTAGCGGGGGGGCTTGATACGCAGTATTTT.

The J gene is TRBJ1-6, the V gene TRBV5-6; D unresolved. CDR3 length: 14 amino acids. Germline V gene lookup returns CDR1 SGHDT and CDR2 YYEEEE. Trimming removed 0 bases from V and 4 bases from J, with 5 bases in between. In DNA form, the CDR3 reads TGTGCCAGCAGCTTGGGGGGTTATAATTCACCCCTCCACTTT. Its protein is CASSLGGYNSPLHF.

This clone has more than one count but fewer than ten. The rearrangement uses TRBV4-3 and TRBJ2-5; 11 bases map to TRBD2. The germline V gene encodes CDR1 LGHNA and CDR2 YSLEER. V was pared by 1 base and J by 3 bases, with 1 base of the junction left unmatched. The CDR3 has 15 amino acids. The CDR3 bases are TGCGCCAGCAGCCAAGGACTAGCGGGGAAAGAGACCCAGTACTTC. Its protein product is CASSQGLAGKETQYF.

The chain links TRBV5-5 to TRBJ2-3, with D possibly matching TRBD2 (6 bases). Between the trimmed V and J ends, which lost 0 bases and 6 bases, there was a span of 14 bases. CDR3 length equals 15 residues. Germline loops: CDR1 SGHKS, CDR2 YYEKEE (reference sequence). In nucleotides, the CDR3 is TGTGCCAGCAGCTTGGTCGGGACTCAGCTGGATACGCAGTATTTT. Residues: CASSLVGTQLDTQYF.

The V call is TRBV4-3, the J call TRBJ1-1; D may be TRBD1 (5 bases). The CDR3 is 14 amino acids. The V gene lost 0 bases and the J gene lost 8 bases, with 13 bases spanning the gap. Germline CDR1 reads LGHNA; CDR2 reads YSLEER. CDR3 nucleotides: TGCGCCAGCAGCCAAGATAGGGGAGGGCCCGAAGCTTTCTTT. It is translated as CASSQDRGGPEAFF.

This chain joins TRBV2 and TRBJ2-3, with TRBD2 identical over 11 bases. Germline trimming cut 10 bases from V and 14 bases from J; bases unmatched to any gene: 8. Germline V gene lookup returns CDR1 SNHLY and CDR2 FYNNEI. This CDR3 is built from 11 residues. As DNA, the CDR3 is TGTGCCATCGTCATAGCGGGGGGGCCGTATTTT. It encodes CAIVIAGGPYF.

In this sample, this clone turned up a few times. The V call is TRBV5-6, the J call TRBJ1-6, with a tentative D call TRBD1 (6 bases). Trimming cost V 8 bases and J 10 bases, with 22 bases left between them. The CDR3 has 15 amino acids. Germline assignment: CDR1 SGHDT and CDR2 YYEEEE. CDR3 bases: TGTGCCAGTCATCAACAAGGACAGCGATTGTCACCCCTCCACTTT. Protein sequence: CASHQQGQRLSPLHF.

Notes on this clone: This CDR3 is also generated by other DNA sequences in the sample. This chain connects TRBV5-6 to TRBJ2-7; 11 bases agree with TRBD1. The germline CDR1 and CDR2 sequences are SGHDT and YYEEEE. CDR3 length equals 19 residues. J gave up 7 bases and V 2 bases, and 20 bases lay outside the gene matches. CDR3: CASSFLPGQGVPPGSEQYF. The CDR3 DNA reads TGTGCCAGCAGCTTCTTACCGGGACAGGGGGTTCCTCCGGGGTCTGAGCAGTACTTC. The full variable domain, with the rest looked up from reference TRBV5-6 and TRBJ2-7, is DAGVTQSPTHLIKTRGQQVTLRCSPKSGHDTVSWYQQALGQGPQFIFQYYEEEERQRGNFPDRFSGHQFPNYSSELNVNALLLGDSALYLCASSFLPGQGVPPGSEQYFGPGTRLTVT.

The chain joins TRBV6-1 to TRBJ1-6, with D possibly TRBD1 on 6 matching bases. The CDR3 length is 13 residues. Germline V CDR1 and CDR2: MNHNS, SASEGT. Trimming cost V 8 bases and J 10 bases, with 15 bases left between them. This chain's CDR3 is CASFGQFHSPLHF. The DNA of the CDR3 is TGTGCCAGCTTCGGACAGTTTCACTCACCCCTCCACTTT.

This clone was counted once. The chain recombines TRBV6-5 with TRBJ2-5, with D possibly matching TRBD2 (6 bases). TRBJ2-7 matches the DNA end more closely, so the J call is doubtful. There are 14 residues in the CDR3. Germline CDR1 MNHEY, CDR2 SVGAGI. The DNA of the CDR3 is TGTGCCAGCAGGTTGGGGGGATCCTCCTACGAGCAGTACTTC. Encoded protein: CASRLGGSSYEQYF.

The rearrangement joins TRBV6-1 to TRBJ2-7; 9 bases align to TRBD1. The CDR3 is 14 amino acids. Germline loops: CDR1 MNHNS, CDR2 SASEGT. With V trimmed by 8 bases and J by 4 bases, 9 bases remained unmatched. CDR3 DNA sequence: TGTGCCAGCGTGACGGGACAGGGAGTTTACGAGCAGTACTTC. Protein: CASVTGQGVYEQYF.